Listed below are T cell receptor beta chains from one sample, sequenced in a study of T cells in Graves' hyperthyroidism and ophthalmopathy. One entry per CDR3 protein results from TCRdb running MiXCR on the multiplex PCR reads. The sample gives approximately 400,000 distinct CDR3 sequences, approximately 14% of which show up once; roughly 13% is in the top ten. Sequencing input: blood. These receptors were collected from a woman under 30 with Graves' hyperthyroidism. Each CDR3 is given with its conserved first and last residue. A D gene is named only where the DNA matches it firmly. Clone size appears in some rows only: once, few, many, or a class for an expanded clone.

J gene: TRBJ2-5; D gene: .; V gene: TRBV11-2; clone size: many; CDR3 protein: CASSLVTGIEETQYF; CDR3 DNA: TGTGCCAGCAGCTTAGTCACGGGGATTGAAGAGACCCAGTACTTC
J gene: TRBJ2-7; D gene: .; V gene: TRBV20-1; clone size: many; CDR3 protein: CSARARLDYEQYF; CDR3 DNA: TGCAGTGCTAGAGCCCGACTAGACTACGAGCAGTACTTC
J gene: TRBJ2-1; D gene: TRBD2; V gene: TRBV11-2; clone size: few; CDR3 protein: CASSQTSGSIYEQFF; CDR3 DNA: TGTGCCAGCAGCCAAACTAGCGGGAGTATATATGAGCAGTTCTTC
J gene: TRBJ2-3; D gene: .; V gene: TRBV9; clone size: many; CDR3 protein: CASTETPTSTDTQYF; CDR3 DNA: TGTGCCAGCACCGAGACACCTACCAGTACAGATACGCAGTATTTT
J gene: TRBJ2-2; D gene: .; V gene: TRBV5-5; clone size: few; CDR3 protein: CASSLEVFGLGTGELFF; CDR3 DNA: TGTGCCAGCAGCTTGGAAGTTTTCGGGTTAGGGACCGGGGAGCTGTTTTTT
J gene: TRBJ2-7; D gene: .; V gene: TRBV5-5; clone size: many; CDR3 protein: CASSFSMGYEQYF; CDR3 DNA: TGTGCCAGCAGCTTCTCCATGGGGTACGAGCAGTACTTC
J gene: TRBJ2-2; D gene: .; V gene: TRBV9; clone size: .; CDR3 protein: CASSVDDTGELFF; CDR3 DNA: TGTGCCAGCAGCGTAGATGACACCGGGGAGCTGTTTTTT
J gene: TRBJ2-7; D gene: .; V gene: TRBV11-2; clone size: many; CDR3 protein: CASSLLGAGEQYF; CDR3 DNA: TGTGCCAGCAGCTTATTAGGGGCGGGCGAGCAGTACTTC
J gene: TRBJ1-2; D gene: .; V gene: TRBV12-3/TRBV12-4; clone size: many; CDR3 protein: CASSHGRPANYGYTF; CDR3 DNA: TGTGCCAGCAGTCACGGACGGCCGGCTAACTATGGCTACACCTTC
J gene: TRBJ2-1; D gene: .; V gene: TRBV9; clone size: .; CDR3 protein: CASGTGGVYNEQFF; CDR3 DNA: TGTGCCAGCGGGACCGGAGGGGTCTACAATGAGCAGTTCTTC
J gene: TRBJ2-7; D gene: .; V gene: TRBV5-5; clone size: .; CDR3 protein: CASSLFSAGIYEQYF; CDR3 DNA: TGTGCCAGCAGCTTGTTTTCGGCGGGAATTTACGAGCAGTACTTC
J gene: TRBJ1-1; D gene: TRBD1; V gene: TRBV6-1; clone size: many; CDR3 protein: CASSSTGALIEAFF; CDR3 DNA: TGTGCCAGCAGTTCGACAGGGGCCTTGATTGAAGCTTTCTTT
J gene: TRBJ2-3; D gene: .; V gene: TRBV4-3; clone size: few; CDR3 protein: CASSQDPGASTDTQYF; CDR3 DNA: TGCGCCAGCAGCCAAGATCCAGGGGCTAGCACAGATACGCAGTATTTT
J gene: TRBJ2-3; D gene: .; V gene: TRBV27; clone size: many; CDR3 protein: CASSGNVGTDTQYF; CDR3 DNA: TGTGCCAGCAGTGGGAACGTGGGCACAGATACGCAGTATTTT
J gene: TRBJ2-1; D gene: .; V gene: TRBV20-1; clone size: .; CDR3 protein: CSAGRSGANEQFF; CDR3 DNA: TGCAGTGCTGGGCGGTCGGGGGCCAATGAGCAGTTCTTC
J gene: TRBJ1-3; D gene: .; V gene: TRBV6-6; clone size: few; CDR3 protein: CASSYPTGSSSGNTIYF; CDR3 DNA: TGTGCCAGCAGTTACCCTACAGGTTCCAGCTCTGGAAACACCATATATTTT
J gene: TRBJ1-1; D gene: .; V gene: TRBV12-3/TRBV12-4; clone size: many; CDR3 protein: CASSTDGYEAFF; CDR3 DNA: TGTGCCAGCAGCACCGACGGATATGAAGCTTTCTTT
J gene: TRBJ2-1; D gene: TRBD1; V gene: TRBV7-3; clone size: many; CDR3 protein: CASSLYGQGQSNEQFF; CDR3 DNA: TGTGCCAGCAGCCTATATGGACAGGGTCAAAGCAATGAGCAGTTCTTC
J gene: TRBJ1-2; D gene: .; V gene: TRBV6-1; clone size: .; CDR3 protein: CASSELGIYGYTF; CDR3 DNA: TGTGCCAGCAGTGAGTTAGGGATCTATGGCTACACCTTC
J gene: TRBJ2-2; D gene: TRBD2; V gene: TRBV29-1; clone size: many; CDR3 protein: CSVVLRRGANTGELFF; CDR3 DNA: TGCAGCGTTGTACTTCGGCGGGGGGCGAACACCGGGGAGCTGTTTTTT
J gene: TRBJ1-2; D gene: .; V gene: TRBV12-3/TRBV12-4; clone size: many; CDR3 protein: CASSFSPRISYGYTF; CDR3 DNA: TGTGCCAGCAGTTTCAGCCCCAGGATCTCCTATGGCTACACCTTC
J gene: TRBJ2-1; D gene: .; V gene: TRBV7-9; clone size: many; CDR3 protein: CASSLLRAPQDEQFF; CDR3 DNA: TGTGCCAGCAGCTTATTGAGGGCCCCTCAGGATGAGCAGTTCTTC
J gene: TRBJ2-1; D gene: .; V gene: TRBV29-1; clone size: .; CDR3 protein: CSAGGGGANNEQFF; CDR3 DNA: TGCAGCGCTGGGGGGGGGGGGGCAAACAATGAGCAGTTCTTC